The clone carrying this TCR beta chain was seen ten or more times. Trimming removed 5 bases from V and 5 bases from J; junction bases left unmatched: 4. CDR3 length: 15 residues. Germline loops: CDR1 SGHRS, CDR2 YFSETQ. This specimen belongs to a study of T cells in Graves' hyperthyroidism and ophthalmopathy. Uncontrolled infections, other autoimmune diseases, pregnancy or lactation led to exclusion of patients. Amplified TCR beta CDR3 regions derived from RNA transcripts. The HTBI primer set was used in a first-round RT-PCR of the TCR CDR3. TCRdb reanalysed the multiplex PCR reads using MiXCR and keeps one entry per CDR3 protein. The sample has roughly 700,000 distinct CDR3 sequences; about 15% are singletons.

The source of this sequence is a woman aged 18 to 35 with Graves' hyperthyroidism. The specimen sequenced was blood. V is TRBV5-1 and J is TRBJ2-2, with TRBD2 identical over 12 bases. CDR3 nucleotides: TGCGCCAGCAGACAAGGACTAGCGGGAACCGGGGAGCTGTTTTTT. Encoded protein: CASRQGLAGTGELFF.